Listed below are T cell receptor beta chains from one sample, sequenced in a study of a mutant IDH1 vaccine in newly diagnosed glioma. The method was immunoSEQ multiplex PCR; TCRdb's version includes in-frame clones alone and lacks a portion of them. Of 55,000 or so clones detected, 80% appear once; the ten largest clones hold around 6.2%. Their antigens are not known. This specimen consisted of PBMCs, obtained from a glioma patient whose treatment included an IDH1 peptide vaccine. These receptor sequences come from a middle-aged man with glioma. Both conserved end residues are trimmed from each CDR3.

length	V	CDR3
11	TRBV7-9	ASSPQAAYGYT
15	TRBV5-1	ASSKDGLLTFNEKLF
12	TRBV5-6	ASIRQGGSYGYT
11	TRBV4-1	ASSPESNQPQH
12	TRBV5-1	ASSLEGQGTPLH
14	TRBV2	ASSVGRASGANVLT
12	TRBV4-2	ASSQVMPGETQY
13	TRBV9	ASSVVGLMNTEAF
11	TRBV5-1	ASSSAGGTGYT
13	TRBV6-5	ASSQQEWANYGYT
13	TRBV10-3	AISRAGGPSDTQY
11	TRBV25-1	ASSGQGNQPQH
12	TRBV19	ASSIGPGANVLT
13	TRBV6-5	ASSPSGQGNSPLH
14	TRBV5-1	ASSLGWGSGANVLT
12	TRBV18	ASSPGQGNQPQH
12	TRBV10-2	ASSVSGQNTEAF
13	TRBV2	ASSEAATKGEKLF
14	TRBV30	AWRGPTGIVRSPLH
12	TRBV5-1	ASSLEGSGNTIY
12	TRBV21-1	ASSKGYGGYGYT
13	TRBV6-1	ASSEGRNHNSPLH
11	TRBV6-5	ASSYPTGNGYT
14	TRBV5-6	ASSYGGGQVPGELF
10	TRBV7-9	ASSLQGAKLF
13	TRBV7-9	ASSLAERGLLEQF
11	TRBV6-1	ASSEAGQRSWT
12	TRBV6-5	ASSNRDGSYEQY
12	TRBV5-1	ASSYRDKNTEAF
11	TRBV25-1	ASSERGDTEAF
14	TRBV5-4	ASSIPSGGLSNEQF
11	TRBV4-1	ASSPIQGGTLF
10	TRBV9	ASSGDTDTQY
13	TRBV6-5	ASSPDLTTTPEAF
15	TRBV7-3	ASSLNPVSGGTGELF
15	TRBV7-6	ASSQRTGGWYTGELF
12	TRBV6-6	ASSYSAGAGELF
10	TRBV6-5	ASRGGANVLT
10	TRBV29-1	SVVEGTYEQY
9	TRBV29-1	SARSPNEQF
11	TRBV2	ASSPKEEYEQY
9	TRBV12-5	ASGLGGQQY
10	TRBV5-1	ASSKTTDTQY
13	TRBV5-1	ASSPDNPVDTEAF
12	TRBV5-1	ASSVGTDKETQY
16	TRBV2	ASSEAGVVGGGYNEQF
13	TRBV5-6	ASSLSGRRTDTQY
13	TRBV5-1	ASLATGTENTEAF
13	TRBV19	ASSIIEAGRQPQH
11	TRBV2	ASSGQGRGGYT
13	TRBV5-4	ASSLARLGQETQY
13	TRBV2	ASKPGGQGTGELF
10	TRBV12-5	ASGVPGLGQY
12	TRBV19	ASSSLGSSYEQY
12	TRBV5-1	ASSFQDTYNEQF